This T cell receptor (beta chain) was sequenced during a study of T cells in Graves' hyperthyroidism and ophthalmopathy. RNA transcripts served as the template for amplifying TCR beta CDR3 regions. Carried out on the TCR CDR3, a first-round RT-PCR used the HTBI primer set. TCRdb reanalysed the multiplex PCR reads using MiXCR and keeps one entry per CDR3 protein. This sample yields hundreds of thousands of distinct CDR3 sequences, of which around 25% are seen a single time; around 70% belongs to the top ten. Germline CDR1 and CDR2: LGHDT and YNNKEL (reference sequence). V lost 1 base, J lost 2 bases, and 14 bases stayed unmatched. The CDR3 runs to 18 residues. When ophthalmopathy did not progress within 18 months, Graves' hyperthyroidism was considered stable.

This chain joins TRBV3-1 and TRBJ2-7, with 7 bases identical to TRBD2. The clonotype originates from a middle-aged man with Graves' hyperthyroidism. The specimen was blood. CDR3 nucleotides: TGTGCCAGCAGCCAAGTGGTCCGGATGGCGGGAGAGCCCTACGAGCAGTACTTC. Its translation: CASSQVVRMAGEPYEQYF.